This T cell receptor (beta chain) was documented in a study of PD-1 blockade in classical Hodgkin lymphoma. Every patient experienced relapse after autologous stem cell transplantation, and brentuximab vedotin exposure varied. The germline V gene has CDR1 SEHNR and CDR2 FQNEAQ (reference sequence). This CDR3 is 11 amino acids long. Between the trimmed V and J ends, which lost 5 bases and 6 bases, there was a span of 8 bases. This table comes from immunoSEQ multiplex PCR, and its TCRdb copy is limited to in-frame clones, with some not included. The sample consists of about 98,000 clones, 80% to 90% of them appearing once.

The starting material was peripheral blood mononuclear cells (PBMCs), obtained before the second cycle of nivolumab. The chain links TRBV7-9 to TRBJ2-7; D unresolved. This TCR derives from a human donor with classical Hodgkin lymphoma. The CDR3 reads CASSTISEQYF. Written as DNA, the CDR3 is TGTGCCAGCAGCACCATCTCCGAGCAGTACTTC. The whole variable domain, remainder taken from reference TRBV7-9 and TRBJ2-7, is DTGVSQNPRHKITKRGQNVTFRCDPISEHNRLYWYRQTLGQGPEFLTYFQNEAQLEKSRLLSDRFSAERPKGSFSTLEIQRTEQGDSAMYLCASSTISEQYFGPGTRLTVT.